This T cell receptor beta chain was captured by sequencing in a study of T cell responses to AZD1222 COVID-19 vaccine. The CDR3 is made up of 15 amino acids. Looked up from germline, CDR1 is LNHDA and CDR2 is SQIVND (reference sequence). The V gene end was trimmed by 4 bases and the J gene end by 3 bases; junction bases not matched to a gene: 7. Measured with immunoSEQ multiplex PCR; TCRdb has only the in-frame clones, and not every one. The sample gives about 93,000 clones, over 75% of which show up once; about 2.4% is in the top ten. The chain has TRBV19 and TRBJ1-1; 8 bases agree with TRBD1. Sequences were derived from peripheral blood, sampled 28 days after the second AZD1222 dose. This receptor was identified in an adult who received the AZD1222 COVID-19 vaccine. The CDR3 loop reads CASSTRTGSDTEAFF. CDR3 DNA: TGTGCCAGTAGTACAAGGACAGGGTCGGACACTGAAGCTTTCTTT.